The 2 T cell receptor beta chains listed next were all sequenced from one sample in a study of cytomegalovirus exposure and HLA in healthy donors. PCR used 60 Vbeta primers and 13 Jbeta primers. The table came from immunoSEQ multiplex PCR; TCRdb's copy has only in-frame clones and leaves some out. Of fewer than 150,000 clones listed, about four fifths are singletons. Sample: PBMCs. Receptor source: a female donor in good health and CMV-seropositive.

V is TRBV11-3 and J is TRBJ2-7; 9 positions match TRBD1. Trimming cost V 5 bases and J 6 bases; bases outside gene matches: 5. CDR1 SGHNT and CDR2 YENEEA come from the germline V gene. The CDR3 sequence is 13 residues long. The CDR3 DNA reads TGTGCCAGCAGCCCAGGGGACAGGGCCGAGCAGTACTTC. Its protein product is CASSPGDRAEQYF.

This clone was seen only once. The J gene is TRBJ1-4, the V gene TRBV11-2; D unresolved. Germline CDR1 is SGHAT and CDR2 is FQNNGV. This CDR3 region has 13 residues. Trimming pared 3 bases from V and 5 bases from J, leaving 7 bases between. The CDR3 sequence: CASSFYRNEKLFF. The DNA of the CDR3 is TGTGCCAGCAGCTTCTACAGAAATGAAAAACTGTTTTTT.